The rows below give T cell receptor beta chains drawn from one sample of a study of T cells after yellow fever vaccination. TCRdb reanalysed the 5' RACE reads using MiXCR and keeps one entry per CDR3 protein. Of over 200,000 distinct CDR3 sequences listed, approximately 6.3% are singletons. The sample here was CD4+ T cells sorted from PBMCs, taken on the day of the yellow fever booster vaccination. The receptors originated from a man aged 25-45 years who received the YFV17D yellow fever vaccine. Each CDR3 is given with its conserved first and last residue. Fields, in order: J gene, D gene, V gene, clone size, CDR3 protein, CDR3 DNA. The D gene is left open where the match is weak. The listing skips clone size in some rows; elsewhere it reads once, few, many or a size class.

j_gene: TRBJ2-2
d_gene: TRBD2
v_gene: TRBV5-6
abundance: many
CDR3aa: CASSFWTSGRETGELFF
CDR3nt: TGTGCCAGCAGCTTTTGGACTAGCGGGAGGGAAACCGGGGAGCTGTTTTTT

j_gene: TRBJ1-1
d_gene: NA
v_gene: TRBV29-1
abundance: NA
CDR3aa: CSADQGAAFF
CDR3nt: TGCAGCGCTGATCAGGGTGCAGCTTTCTTT

j_gene: TRBJ2-7
d_gene: TRBD2
v_gene: TRBV20-1
abundance: many
CDR3aa: CSARDQAGGRHEQYF
CDR3nt: TGCAGTGCTAGAGATCAGGCGGGAGGGAGGCACGAGCAGTACTTC

j_gene: TRBJ1-5
d_gene: TRBD1
v_gene: TRBV7-8
abundance: NA
CDR3aa: CASSSRQGGNQPQHF
CDR3nt: TGTGCCAGCAGCTCTCGACAGGGTGGCAACCAGCCCCAGCATTTT

j_gene: TRBJ2-1
d_gene: NA
v_gene: TRBV3-1
abundance: many
CDR3aa: CASSQPPSPSAAYNEQFF
CDR3nt: TGTGCCAGCAGCCAACCGCCCTCTCCTAGCGCCGCCTACAATGAGCAGTTCTTC

j_gene: TRBJ1-5
d_gene: NA
v_gene: TRBV7-9
abundance: NA
CDR3aa: CASSPSRTAINQPQHF
CDR3nt: TGTGCCAGCAGCCCCTCCCGGACAGCGATCAATCAGCCCCAGCATTTT

j_gene: TRBJ2-7
d_gene: TRBD2
v_gene: TRBV10-2
abundance: NA
CDR3aa: CASGTSGTYEQYF
CDR3nt: TGCGCCAGCGGCACTAGCGGAACCTACGAGCAGTACTTC

j_gene: TRBJ2-7
d_gene: NA
v_gene: TRBV6-6
abundance: many
CDR3aa: CASSFQGEQYF
CDR3nt: TGTGCCAGCAGTTTCCAGGGGGAGCAGTACTTC

j_gene: TRBJ2-5
d_gene: NA
v_gene: TRBV15
abundance: many
CDR3aa: CATSRPTKETQYF
CDR3nt: TGTGCCACCAGCAGACCGACTAAAGAGACCCAGTACTTC

j_gene: TRBJ2-1
d_gene: TRBD2
v_gene: TRBV20-1
abundance: many
CDR3aa: CSARGGLAGGSEGTYNEQFF
CDR3nt: TGCAGTGCTAGAGGGGGACTAGCGGGGGGATCTGAAGGGACCTACAATGAGCAGTTCTTC

j_gene: TRBJ2-5
d_gene: TRBD1
v_gene: TRBV29-1
abundance: many
CDR3aa: CSVGQGQETQYF
CDR3nt: TGCAGCGTTGGACAGGGACAGGAGACCCAGTACTTC

j_gene: TRBJ2-3
d_gene: TRBD1
v_gene: TRBV28
abundance: NA
CDR3aa: CASSLGTGGADTQYF
CDR3nt: TGTGCCAGCAGTCTCGGGACAGGGGGGGCAGATACGCAGTATTTT

j_gene: TRBJ2-3
d_gene: NA
v_gene: TRBV5-1
abundance: NA
CDR3aa: CASSIGNVGTDTQYF
CDR3nt: TGCGCCAGCAGCATAGGGAATGTCGGCACAGATACGCAGTATTTT

j_gene: TRBJ1-2
d_gene: NA
v_gene: TRBV7-8
abundance: many
CDR3aa: CASSLARGGGYGYTF
CDR3nt: TGTGCCAGCAGCTTAGCGCGGGGAGGCGGGTATGGCTACACCTTC

j_gene: TRBJ1-5
d_gene: NA
v_gene: TRBV20-1
abundance: many
CDR3aa: CSARGQLDNQPQHF
CDR3nt: TGCAGTGCTAGAGGGCAACTGGATAATCAGCCCCAGCATTTT

j_gene: TRBJ1-4
d_gene: NA
v_gene: TRBV6-5
abundance: few
CDR3aa: CASSYATDTAEKLFF
CDR3nt: TGTGCCAGCAGTTACGCGACAGACACCGCCGAAAAACTGTTTTTT

j_gene: TRBJ2-1
d_gene: TRBD2
v_gene: TRBV29-1
abundance: few
CDR3aa: CSVDEGLAGRNEQFF
CDR3nt: TGCAGCGTTGACGAGGGACTAGCGGGCCGCAATGAGCAGTTCTTC

j_gene: TRBJ2-1
d_gene: TRBD2
v_gene: TRBV7-2
abundance: many
CDR3aa: CASSLQASGSDEQFF
CDR3nt: TGTGCCAGCAGCTTACAGGCTAGCGGGAGCGATGAGCAGTTCTTC

j_gene: TRBJ2-5
d_gene: NA
v_gene: TRBV7-2
abundance: NA
CDR3aa: CASSFYRSQETQYF
CDR3nt: TGTGCCAGCAGCTTCTACCGATCCCAAGAGACCCAGTACTTC

j_gene: TRBJ2-2
d_gene: TRBD2
v_gene: TRBV12-3/TRBV12-4
abundance: many
CDR3aa: CASSSRRLAGGLTGELFF
CDR3nt: TGTGCCAGCAGTTCCCGCAGACTAGCGGGAGGCCTCACCGGGGAGCTGTTTTTT

j_gene: TRBJ1-1
d_gene: NA
v_gene: TRBV5-1
abundance: many
CDR3aa: CASSPGGFTEAFF
CDR3nt: TGCGCCAGCAGTCCGGGGGGCTTCACTGAAGCTTTCTTT

j_gene: TRBJ1-1
d_gene: NA
v_gene: TRBV11-2
abundance: NA
CDR3aa: CASSLRAGAFF
CDR3nt: TGTGCCAGCAGCTTGAGGGCTGGAGCTTTCTTT

j_gene: TRBJ2-3
d_gene: TRBD2
v_gene: TRBV20-1
abundance: few
CDR3aa: CSASSSGRADTQYF
CDR3nt: TGCAGTGCTAGTTCTAGCGGGAGGGCAGATACGCAGTATTTT

j_gene: TRBJ2-7
d_gene: TRBD1
v_gene: TRBV2
abundance: many
CDR3aa: CASKGQGPYEQYF
CDR3nt: TGTGCCAGTAAGGGACAGGGCCCCTACGAGCAGTACTTC

j_gene: TRBJ2-5
d_gene: NA
v_gene: TRBV7-8
abundance: few
CDR3aa: CASSLVVGQETQYF
CDR3nt: TGTGCCAGCAGCTTAGTGGTCGGGCAAGAGACCCAGTACTTC

j_gene: TRBJ2-5
d_gene: TRBD2
v_gene: TRBV7-2
abundance: few
CDR3aa: CASSLMPSGFQETQYF
CDR3nt: TGTGCCAGCAGCTTAATGCCTAGCGGGTTCCAAGAGACCCAGTACTTC

j_gene: TRBJ2-7
d_gene: TRBD1
v_gene: TRBV5-4
abundance: many
CDR3aa: CASSSTGVDEQYF
CDR3nt: TGTGCCAGCAGCTCCACAGGGGTAGACGAGCAGTACTTC

j_gene: TRBJ2-2
d_gene: TRBD2
v_gene: TRBV20-1
abundance: few
CDR3aa: CSATGLAGSKNTGELFF
CDR3nt: TGCAGTGCAACGGGACTAGCGGGCTCAAAAAACACCGGGGAGCTGTTTTTT

j_gene: TRBJ2-5
d_gene: TRBD1
v_gene: TRBV3-1
abundance: few
CDR3aa: CASSQGDRGTRTQYF
CDR3nt: TGTGCCAGCAGCCAGGGAGACAGGGGCACTAGGACCCAGTACTTC

j_gene: TRBJ1-4
d_gene: NA
v_gene: TRBV7-9
abundance: many
CDR3aa: CASSLDAEKLFF
CDR3nt: TGTGCCAGCAGCTTAGATGCCGAAAAACTGTTTTTT

j_gene: TRBJ1-1
d_gene: NA
v_gene: TRBV5-8
abundance: NA
CDR3aa: CASNPPPGWTEAFF
CDR3nt: TGTGCCAGCAACCCCCCGCCAGGGTGGACTGAAGCTTTCTTT

j_gene: TRBJ2-3
d_gene: TRBD1
v_gene: TRBV20-1
abundance: few
CDR3aa: CSARLQDRGKDTQYF
CDR3nt: TGCAGTGCTAGACTTCAAGACAGGGGGAAAGATACGCAGTATTTT

j_gene: TRBJ2-1
d_gene: TRBD2
v_gene: TRBV7-2
abundance: many
CDR3aa: CASRWGLEGGNEQFF
CDR3nt: TGTGCCAGCAGATGGGGACTAGAGGGGGGGAATGAGCAGTTCTTC

j_gene: TRBJ2-3
d_gene: TRBD1
v_gene: TRBV24-1
abundance: many
CDR3aa: CATSDPGTGTDTQYF
CDR3nt: TGTGCCACCAGTGACCCCGGGACAGGGACAGATACGCAGTATTTT

j_gene: TRBJ2-5
d_gene: TRBD2
v_gene: TRBV23-1
abundance: NA
CDR3aa: CASSRVLAEETQYF
CDR3nt: TGCGCCAGCAGTCGCGTACTAGCGGAGGAGACCCAGTACTTC

j_gene: TRBJ2-2
d_gene: NA
v_gene: TRBV7-2
abundance: NA
CDR3aa: CASSLKGADNTGELFF
CDR3nt: TGTGCCAGCAGCCTCAAGGGTGCAGACAACACCGGGGAGCTGTTTTTT